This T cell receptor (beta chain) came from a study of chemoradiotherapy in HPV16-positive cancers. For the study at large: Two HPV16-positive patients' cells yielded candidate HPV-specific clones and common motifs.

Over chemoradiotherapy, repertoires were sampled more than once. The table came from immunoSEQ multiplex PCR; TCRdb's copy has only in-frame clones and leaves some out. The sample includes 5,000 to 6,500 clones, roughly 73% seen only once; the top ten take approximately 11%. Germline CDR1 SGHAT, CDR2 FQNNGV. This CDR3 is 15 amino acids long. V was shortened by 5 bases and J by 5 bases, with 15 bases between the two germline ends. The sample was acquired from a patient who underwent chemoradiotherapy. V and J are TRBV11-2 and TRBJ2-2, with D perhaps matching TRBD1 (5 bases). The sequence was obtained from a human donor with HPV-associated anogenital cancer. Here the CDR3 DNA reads TGTGCCAGCAGCGATCGGTGGGGCGAGACCGGGGAGCTGTTTTTT. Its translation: CASSDRWGETGELFF.